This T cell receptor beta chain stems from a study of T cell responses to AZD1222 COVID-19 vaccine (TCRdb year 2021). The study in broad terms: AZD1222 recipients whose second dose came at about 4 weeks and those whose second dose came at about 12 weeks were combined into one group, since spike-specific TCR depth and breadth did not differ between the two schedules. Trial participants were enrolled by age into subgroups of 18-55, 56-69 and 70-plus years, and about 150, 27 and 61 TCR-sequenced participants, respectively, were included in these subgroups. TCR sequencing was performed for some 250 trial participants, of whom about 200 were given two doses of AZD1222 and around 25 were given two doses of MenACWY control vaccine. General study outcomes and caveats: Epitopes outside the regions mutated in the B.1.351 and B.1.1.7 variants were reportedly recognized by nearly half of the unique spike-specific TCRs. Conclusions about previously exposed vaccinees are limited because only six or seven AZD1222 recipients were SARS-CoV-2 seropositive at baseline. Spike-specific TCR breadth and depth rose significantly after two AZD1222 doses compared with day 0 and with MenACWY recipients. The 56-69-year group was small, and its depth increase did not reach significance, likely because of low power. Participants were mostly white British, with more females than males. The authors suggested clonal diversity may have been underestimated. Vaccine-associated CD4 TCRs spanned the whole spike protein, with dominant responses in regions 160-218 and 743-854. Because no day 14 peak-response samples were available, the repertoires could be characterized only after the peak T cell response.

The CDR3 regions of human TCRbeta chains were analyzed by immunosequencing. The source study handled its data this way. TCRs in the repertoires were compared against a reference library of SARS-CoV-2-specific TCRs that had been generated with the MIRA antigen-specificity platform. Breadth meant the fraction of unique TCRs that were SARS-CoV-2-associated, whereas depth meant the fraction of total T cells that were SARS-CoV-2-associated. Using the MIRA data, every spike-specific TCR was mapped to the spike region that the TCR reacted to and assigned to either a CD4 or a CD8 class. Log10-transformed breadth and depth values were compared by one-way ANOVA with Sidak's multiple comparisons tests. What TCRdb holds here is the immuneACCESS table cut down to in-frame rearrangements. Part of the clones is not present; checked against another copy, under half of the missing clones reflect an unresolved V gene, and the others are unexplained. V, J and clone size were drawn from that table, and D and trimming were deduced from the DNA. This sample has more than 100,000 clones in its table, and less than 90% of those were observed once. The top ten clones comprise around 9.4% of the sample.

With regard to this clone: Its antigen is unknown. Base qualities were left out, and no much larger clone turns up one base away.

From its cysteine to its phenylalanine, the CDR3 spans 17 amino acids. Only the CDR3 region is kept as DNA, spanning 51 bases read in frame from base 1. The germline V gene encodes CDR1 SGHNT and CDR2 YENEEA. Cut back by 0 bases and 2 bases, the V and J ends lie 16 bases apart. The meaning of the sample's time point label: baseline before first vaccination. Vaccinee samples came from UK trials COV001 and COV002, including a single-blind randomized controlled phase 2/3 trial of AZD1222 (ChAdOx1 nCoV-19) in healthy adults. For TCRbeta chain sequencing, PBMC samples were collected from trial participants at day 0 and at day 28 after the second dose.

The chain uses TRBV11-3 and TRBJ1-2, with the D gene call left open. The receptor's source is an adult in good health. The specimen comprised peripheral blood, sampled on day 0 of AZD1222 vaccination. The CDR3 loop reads CASSLDRWDRTNYGYTF. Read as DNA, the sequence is TGTGCCAGCAGCTTAGATCGATGGGATAGGACCAACTATGGCTACACCTTC. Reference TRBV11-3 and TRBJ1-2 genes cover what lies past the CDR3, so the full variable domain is EAGVVQSPRYKIIEKKQPVAFWCNPISGHNTLYWYLQNLGQGPELLIRYENEEAVDDSQLPKDRFSAERLKGVDSTLKIQPAELGDSAVYLCASSLDRWDRTNYGYTFGSGTRLTVV.